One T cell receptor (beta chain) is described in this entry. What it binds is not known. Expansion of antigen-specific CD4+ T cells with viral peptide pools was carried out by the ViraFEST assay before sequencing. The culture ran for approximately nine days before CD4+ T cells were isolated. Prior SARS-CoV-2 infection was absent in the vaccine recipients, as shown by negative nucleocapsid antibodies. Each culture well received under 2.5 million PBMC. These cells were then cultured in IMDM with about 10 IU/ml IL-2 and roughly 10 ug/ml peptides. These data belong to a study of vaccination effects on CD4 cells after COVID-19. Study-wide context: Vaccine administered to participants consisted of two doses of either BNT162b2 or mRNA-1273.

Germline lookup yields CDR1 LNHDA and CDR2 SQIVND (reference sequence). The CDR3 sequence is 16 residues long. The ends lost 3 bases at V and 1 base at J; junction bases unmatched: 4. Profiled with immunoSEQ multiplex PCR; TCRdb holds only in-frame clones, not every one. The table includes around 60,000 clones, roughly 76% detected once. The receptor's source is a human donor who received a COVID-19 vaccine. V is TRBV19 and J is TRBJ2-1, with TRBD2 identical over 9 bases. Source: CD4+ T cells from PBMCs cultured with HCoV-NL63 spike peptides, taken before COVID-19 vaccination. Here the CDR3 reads CASSILRGGSYNEQFF. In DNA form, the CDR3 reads TGTGCCAGTAGTATCCTGCGGGGGGGGTCCTACAATGAGCAGTTCTTC.